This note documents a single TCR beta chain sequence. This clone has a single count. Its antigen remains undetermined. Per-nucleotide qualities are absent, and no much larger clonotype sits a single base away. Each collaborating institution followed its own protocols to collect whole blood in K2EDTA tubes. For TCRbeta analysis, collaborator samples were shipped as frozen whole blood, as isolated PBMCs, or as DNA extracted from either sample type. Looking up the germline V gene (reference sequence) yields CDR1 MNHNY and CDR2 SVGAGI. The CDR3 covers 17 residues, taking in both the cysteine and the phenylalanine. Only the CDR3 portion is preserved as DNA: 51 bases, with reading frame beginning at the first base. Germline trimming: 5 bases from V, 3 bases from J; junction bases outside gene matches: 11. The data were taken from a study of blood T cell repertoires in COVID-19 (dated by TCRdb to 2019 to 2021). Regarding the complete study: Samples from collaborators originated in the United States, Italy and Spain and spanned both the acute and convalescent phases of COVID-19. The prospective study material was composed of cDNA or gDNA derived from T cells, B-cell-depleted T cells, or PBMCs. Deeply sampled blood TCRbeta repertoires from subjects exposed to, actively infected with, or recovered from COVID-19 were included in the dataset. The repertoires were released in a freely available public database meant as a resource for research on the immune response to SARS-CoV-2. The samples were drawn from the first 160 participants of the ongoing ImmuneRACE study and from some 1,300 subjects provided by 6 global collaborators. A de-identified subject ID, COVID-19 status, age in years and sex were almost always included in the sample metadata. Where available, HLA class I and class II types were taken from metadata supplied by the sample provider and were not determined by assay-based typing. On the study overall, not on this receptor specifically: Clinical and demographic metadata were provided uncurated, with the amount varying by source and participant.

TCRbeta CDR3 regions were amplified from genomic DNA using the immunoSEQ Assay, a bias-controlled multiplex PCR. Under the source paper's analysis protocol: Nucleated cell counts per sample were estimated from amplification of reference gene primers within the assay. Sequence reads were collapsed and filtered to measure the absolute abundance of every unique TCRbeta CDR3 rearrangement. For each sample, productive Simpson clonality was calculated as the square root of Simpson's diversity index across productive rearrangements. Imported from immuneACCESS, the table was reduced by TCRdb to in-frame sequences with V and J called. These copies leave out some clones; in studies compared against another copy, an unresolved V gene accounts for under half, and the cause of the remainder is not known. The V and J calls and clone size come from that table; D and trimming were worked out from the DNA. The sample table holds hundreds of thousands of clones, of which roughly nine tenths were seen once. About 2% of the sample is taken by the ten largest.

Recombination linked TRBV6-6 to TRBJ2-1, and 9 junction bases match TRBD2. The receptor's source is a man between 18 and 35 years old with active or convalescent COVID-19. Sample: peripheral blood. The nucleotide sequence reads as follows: TGTGCCAGCAGTCCCGTTTACGAAGCGGGAGGCTACAATGAGCAGTTCTTC. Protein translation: CASSPVYEAGGYNEQFF.